These T cell receptor beta chains were read from a single sample in a study of a mutant IDH1 vaccine in newly diagnosed glioma. Libraries were prepared by immunoSEQ multiplex PCR; TCRdb keeps only in-frame clonotypes and omits some of them. The data contain some 87,000 clones, just under 80% of them seen just once; the ten biggest clones take up approximately 7.6%. Here the sequenced sample was PBMCs, taken from a glioma patient treated with radiotherapy, temozolomide or both. The receptors shown here come from a man aged 35 to 55 with glioma. CDR3s include the opening cysteine and the closing phenylalanine or tryptophan. Each record gives: V gene, D gene, clone size, J gene, CDR3 DNA, CDR3 protein. A D gene is named only where the DNA matches it firmly. Expanded clones are given a class, and other clones once, few, many or no size at all.

TRBV6-1,-,-,TRBJ1-1,TGTGCCAGCAGTCGCGTCGGCAGCGTGACTGAAGCTTTCTTT,CASSRVGSVTEAFF
TRBV2,-,-,TRBJ2-3,TGTGCCAGCAGTGAGTTTTCGGGGCCGACTAGCACAGATACGCAGTATTTT,CASSEFSGPTSTDTQYF
TRBV2,TRBD1,few,TRBJ1-3,TGTGCCAGCAGAGCCGGGACAGCTGGAAACACCATATATTTT,CASRAGTAGNTIYF
TRBV10-2,-,-,TRBJ2-7,TGCGCCAGCAGTGAGTGGCGGAGGGGGGAGCAGTACTTC,CASSEWRRGEQYF
TRBV6-5,-,-,TRBJ1-5,TGTGCCAGCAGTCTTGTCCGGGGTAGCAATCAGCCCCAGCATTTT,CASSLVRGSNQPQHF
TRBV7-3,-,-,TRBJ2-2,TGTGCCAGCAGCCTCGGACAGAACACCGGGGAGCTGTTTTTT,CASSLGQNTGELFF
TRBV5-4,TRBD1,few,TRBJ1-5,TGTGCCAGCAGGCCCGGGACAGATAGCAATCAGCCCCAGCATTTT,CASRPGTDSNQPQHF
TRBV7-6,-,-,TRBJ2-2,TGTGCCAGCAGCTTAGGGGGGCGGGGCCGGAACACCGGGGAGCTGTTTTTT,CASSLGGRGRNTGELFF
TRBV9,TRBD2,-,TRBJ2-1,TGTGCCAGCAGGGAGGGACTAGCGGGAGAAAATGAGCAGTTCTTC,CASREGLAGENEQFF
TRBV7-2,TRBD1,-,TRBJ2-6,TGTGCCAGCAGCTTAGGGACAGGGCTTGGAGGGGCTGGGGCCAACGTCCTGACTTTC,CASSLGTGLGGAGANVLTF
TRBV4-2,-,-,TRBJ2-1,TGTGCCAGCAGCCTGGAACGAGCGAATGAGCAGTTCTTC,CASSLERANEQFF
TRBV19,TRBD1,-,TRBJ1-2,TGTGCCAGTAGGGGGACAGGCGCCTATGGCTACACCTTC,CASRGTGAYGYTF
TRBV28,-,-,TRBJ2-5,TGTGCCAGCAGTCCTCGAGCCGGCTCATTCCAAGAGACCCAGTACTTC,CASSPRAGSFQETQYF
TRBV5-1,TRBD1,-,TRBJ1-4,TGCGCCAGCAGCTCGGGACAGATTGATGAAAAACTGTTTTTT,CASSSGQIDEKLFF
TRBV5-4,-,-,TRBJ2-5,TGTGCCAGCAGCTTGGATGGGACCCAAGAGACCCAGTACTTC,CASSLDGTQETQYF
TRBV19,-,-,TRBJ1-6,TGTGCCAGTAGTATGCAGGGGAATCCAGTTGATTCACCCCTCCACTTT,CASSMQGNPVDSPLHF
TRBV4-3,TRBD1,-,TRBJ1-5,TGCGCCAGCAGCCAAGATGGCAGGGGGCGCGGGGCGAGCAATCAGCCCCAGCATTTT,CASSQDGRGRGASNQPQHF
TRBV29-1,-,once,TRBJ2-2,TGCAGCGTTGTAGGGGCCACCGGGGAGCTGTTTTTT,CSVVGATGELFF
TRBV30,-,-,TRBJ1-5,TGTGCCTGGAGTCGGGCAGGGGTTGGCAATCAGCCCCAGCATTTT,CAWSRAGVGNQPQHF
TRBV13,-,-,TRBJ1-2,TGTGCCAGCAGCTTGAGACGGATCTTCACAGGGATAAACTATGGCTACACCTTC,CASSLRRIFTGINYGYTF
TRBV2,TRBD1,-,TRBJ2-1,TGTGCCAGCAGATCCGGGACAGGCCCCGACAATGAGCAGTTCTTC,CASRSGTGPDNEQFF
TRBV28,TRBD2,-,TRBJ2-2,TGTGCCAGCAGTTATATTCCGCTTGGCGGGGGGAACACCGGGGAGCTGTTTTTT,CASSYIPLGGGNTGELFF
TRBV5-1,TRBD1,-,TRBJ2-7,TGCGCCAGCAGCTTGGCCCGGGACAGGGTGAGGGAGCAGTACTTC,CASSLARDRVREQYF
TRBV5-1,TRBD2,-,TRBJ2-5,TGCGCCAGCAGCTTGGTGCGGACTAGCGTGCAGACCCAGTACTTC,CASSLVRTSVQTQYF
TRBV25-1,TRBD2,-,TRBJ2-1,TGTGCCAGCAGTGAAGGGCCTAGCGGGGGCAATGAGCAGTTCTTC,CASSEGPSGGNEQFF
TRBV6-5,-,-,TRBJ2-1,TGTGCCAGCAGTTACTCACGATCCTTATACAATGAGCAGTTCTTC,CASSYSRSLYNEQFF
TRBV30,-,-,TRBJ1-1,TGTGCCTGCACGAGGGGGGGGAACACTGAAGCTTTCTTT,CACTRGGNTEAFF
TRBV5-5,TRBD2,-,TRBJ2-2,TGTGCCAGCAGCTTGGGGCTGGGAGGGCGTACGAACACCGGGGAGCTGTTTTTT,CASSLGLGGRTNTGELFF
TRBV5-1,TRBD1,-,TRBJ2-2,TGTGCCAGCAGCTCCGGGACAGCTTTCACCGGGGAGCTGTTTTTT,CASSSGTAFTGELFF
TRBV19,-,-,TRBJ1-1,TGTGCCAGTAGTATTCGTGGGGCGAACACTGAAGCTTTCTTT,CASSIRGANTEAFF
TRBV4-2,TRBD1,-,TRBJ1-2,TGTGCCAGCAGCCAGAGTCTACAGGGGGCGGGTAACTATGGCTACACCTTC,CASSQSLQGAGNYGYTF
TRBV13,-,-,TRBJ2-5,TGTGCCAGCAGCGAGGGCCCGACAGAGACCCAGTACTTC,CASSEGPTETQYF
TRBV19,TRBD2,-,TRBJ2-1,TGTGCCAGTAAGGGGACTAGCGGGAGATACAATGAGCAGTTCTTC,CASKGTSGRYNEQFF
TRBV9,-,-,TRBJ1-1,TGTGCCAGCAGCGCCGGGACATTGGGGAACACTGAAGCTTTCTTT,CASSAGTLGNTEAFF
TRBV7-2,-,-,TRBJ1-6,TGTGCCAGCAGCTTACGACAGCAGAATTCACCCCTCCACTTT,CASSLRQQNSPLHF
TRBV15,-,-,TRBJ2-7,TGTGCCACCAGCACAGCTGACGGCGAGCAGTACTTC,CATSTADGEQYF
TRBV4-3,TRBD1,-,TRBJ2-3,TGCGCCAGCAGCCAACAGGCGTCGACAGGGGCAGATACGCAGTATTTT,CASSQQASTGADTQYF
TRBV28,TRBD1,-,TRBJ1-1,TGTGCCAGCAGTATACGACCGGGACAGGTCGAAGCTTTCTTT,CASSIRPGQVEAFF
TRBV30,-,-,TRBJ2-7,TGTGCCCTAGGGACACGGAATACCTACGAGCAGTACTTC,CALGTRNTYEQYF
TRBV10-2,TRBD2,-,TRBJ2-5,TGCGCCAGCAGATTAGCGGGAGAGACCCAGTACTTC,CASRLAGETQYF
TRBV5-8,-,-,TRBJ1-5,TGTGCCAGCAGGACGGGCTGGGGCCGGATGGGCAATCAGCCCCAGCATTTT,CASRTGWGRMGNQPQHF